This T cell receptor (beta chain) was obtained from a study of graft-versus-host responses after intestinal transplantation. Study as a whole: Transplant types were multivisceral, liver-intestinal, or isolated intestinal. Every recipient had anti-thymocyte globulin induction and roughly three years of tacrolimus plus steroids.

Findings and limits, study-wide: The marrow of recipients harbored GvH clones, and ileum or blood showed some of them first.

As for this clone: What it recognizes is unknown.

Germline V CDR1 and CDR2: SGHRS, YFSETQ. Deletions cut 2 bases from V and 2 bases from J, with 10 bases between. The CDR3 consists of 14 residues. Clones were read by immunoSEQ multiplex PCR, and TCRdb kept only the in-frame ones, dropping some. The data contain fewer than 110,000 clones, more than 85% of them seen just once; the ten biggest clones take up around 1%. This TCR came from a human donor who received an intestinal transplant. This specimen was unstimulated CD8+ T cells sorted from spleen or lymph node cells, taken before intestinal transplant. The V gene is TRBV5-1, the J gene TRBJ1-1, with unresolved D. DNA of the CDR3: TGCGCCAGCAGCTTCCAGGAAAGTAACACTGAAGCTTTCTTT. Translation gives CASSFQESNTEAFF.